The entry below gives a single T cell receptor (beta chain) sequence along with its context. These data are taken from a study of lymphopenia after photon versus proton radiotherapy. Some clones are missing from TCRdb's copy, which holds only in-frame ones; the method was immunoSEQ multiplex PCR. Of about 20,000 clones listed, around 90% were seen once; the top ten hold over 9%. Germline V gene lookup returns CDR1 MDHEN and CDR2 SYDVKM. The CDR3 is 14 amino acids. V was pared by 5 bases and J by 5 bases, with 15 bases between. The starting material was peripheral blood, obtained from a patient treated with proton-based radiotherapy. The clonotype was recovered from a woman between 65 and 79 years old with pancreatic cancer. Some clones in this sample may be carry-over from other donors' samples. The chain employs TRBV28 and TRBJ1-2; the D is unclear. Here the CDR3 reads CASSNPAGSYGYTF. CDR3 coding DNA: TGTGCCAGCAGTAACCCCGCGGGGTCTTATGGCTACACCTTC.